This T cell receptor (beta chain) was observed in a study of cytomegalovirus exposure and HLA in healthy donors. Primers: 60 Vbeta forward and 13 Jbeta reverse. Original methodology: An analysis performed later counted 73 million or so unique TCR beta chains (roughly 11 million of them shared). TCRdb's table, derived via immunoSEQ multiplex PCR, lists solely in-frame clones and lacks some. V and J calls and clone size are those listed in that table; D and trimming were worked out from the DNA. The table includes approximately 190,000 clones, roughly 80% detected once. Study findings and constraints: The authors later found TCR association rates varying by HLA locus, with DRB1 most and HLA-C fewest. Reports state that TCR beta sequences accurately predicted most subjects' HLA-A and HLA-B alleles. A prior analysis recorded that most TCR beta V segments were productive about 87% or about 30% of the time.

V was pared by 7 bases and J by 5 bases, with 7 bases of the junction left unmatched. Per germline, CDR1 SGHRS and CDR2 YFSETQ. This CDR3 region has 14 residues. The table lists this clone with a count of one. As yet, its antigen is unknown. The source material was PBMCs. The J gene is TRBJ2-7, the V gene TRBV5-1; TRBD2 matches at 12 bases. The sequence was obtained from a woman aged 18-29 years in good health and CMV-seronegative. CDR3 coding DNA: TGCGCCAGCCGGACTAGCGGGATCCCTAACGAGCAGTACTTC. This translates into CASRTSGIPNEQYF.